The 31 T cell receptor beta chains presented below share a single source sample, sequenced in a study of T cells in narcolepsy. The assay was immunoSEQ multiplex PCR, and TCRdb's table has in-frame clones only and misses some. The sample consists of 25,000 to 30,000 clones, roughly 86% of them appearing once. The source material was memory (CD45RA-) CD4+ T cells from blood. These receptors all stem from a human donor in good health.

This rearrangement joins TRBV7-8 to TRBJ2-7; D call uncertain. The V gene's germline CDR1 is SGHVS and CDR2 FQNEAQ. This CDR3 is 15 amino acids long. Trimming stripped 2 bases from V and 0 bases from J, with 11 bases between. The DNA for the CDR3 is TGTGCCAGCAGCTTATCCGACGGTTCCTCCTACGAGCAGTACTTC. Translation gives CASSLSDGSSYEQYF.

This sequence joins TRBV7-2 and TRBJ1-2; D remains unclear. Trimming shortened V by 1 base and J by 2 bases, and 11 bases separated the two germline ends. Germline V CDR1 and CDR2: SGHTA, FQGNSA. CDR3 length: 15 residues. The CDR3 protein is CASSLEAGRNYGYTF. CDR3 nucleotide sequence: TGTGCCAGCAGCTTAGAGGCAGGACGCAACTATGGCTACACCTTC.

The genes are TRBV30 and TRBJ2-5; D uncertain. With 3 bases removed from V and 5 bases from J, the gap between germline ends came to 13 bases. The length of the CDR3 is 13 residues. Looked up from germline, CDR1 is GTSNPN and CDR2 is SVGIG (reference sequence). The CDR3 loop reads CAWSEGRRETQYF. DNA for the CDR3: TGTGCCTGGAGCGAAGGACGTAGGGAGACCCAGTACTTC.

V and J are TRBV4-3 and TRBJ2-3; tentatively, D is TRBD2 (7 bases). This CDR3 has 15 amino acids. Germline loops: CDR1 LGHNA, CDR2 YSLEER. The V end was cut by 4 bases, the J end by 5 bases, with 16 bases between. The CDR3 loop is CASSLTGGALDTQYF. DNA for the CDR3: TGCGCCAGCAGCCTCACGGGGGGCGCGTTAGATACGCAGTATTTT.

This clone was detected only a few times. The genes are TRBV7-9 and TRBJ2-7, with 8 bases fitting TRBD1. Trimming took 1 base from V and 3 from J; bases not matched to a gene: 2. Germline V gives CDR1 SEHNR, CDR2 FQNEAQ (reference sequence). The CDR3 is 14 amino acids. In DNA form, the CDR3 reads TGTGCCAGCAGCTTAGGTGGGACAGGCTACGAGCAGTACTTC. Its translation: CASSLGGTGYEQYF.

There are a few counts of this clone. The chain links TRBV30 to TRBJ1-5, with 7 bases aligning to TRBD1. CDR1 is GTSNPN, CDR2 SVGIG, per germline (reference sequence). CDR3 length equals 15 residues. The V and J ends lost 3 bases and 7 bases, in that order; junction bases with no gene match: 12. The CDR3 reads CAWREKGAGFQPQHF. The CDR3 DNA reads TGTGCCTGGAGGGAGAAGGGGGCAGGGTTCCAGCCCCAGCATTTT. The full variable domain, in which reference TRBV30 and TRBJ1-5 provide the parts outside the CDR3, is SQTIHQWPATLVQPVGSPLSLECTVEGTSNPNLYWYRQAAGRGLQLLFYSVGIGQISSEVPQNLSASRPQDRQFILSSKKLLLSDSGFYLCAWREKGAGFQPQHFGDGTRLSIL.

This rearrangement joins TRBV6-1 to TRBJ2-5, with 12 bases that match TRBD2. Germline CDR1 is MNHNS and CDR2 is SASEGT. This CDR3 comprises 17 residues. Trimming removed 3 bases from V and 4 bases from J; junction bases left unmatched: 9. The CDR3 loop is CASSDRLAGVLRETQYF. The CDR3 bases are TGTGCCAGCAGTGACCGACTAGCGGGGGTTCTGCGAGAGACCCAGTACTTC.

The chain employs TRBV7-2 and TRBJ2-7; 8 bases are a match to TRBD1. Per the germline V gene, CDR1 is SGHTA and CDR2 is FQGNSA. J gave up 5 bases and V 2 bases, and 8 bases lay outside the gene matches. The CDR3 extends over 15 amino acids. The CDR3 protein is CASSLTRTGYNEQYF. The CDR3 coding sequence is TGTGCCAGCAGCTTAACCCGGACAGGGTACAACGAGCAGTACTTC.

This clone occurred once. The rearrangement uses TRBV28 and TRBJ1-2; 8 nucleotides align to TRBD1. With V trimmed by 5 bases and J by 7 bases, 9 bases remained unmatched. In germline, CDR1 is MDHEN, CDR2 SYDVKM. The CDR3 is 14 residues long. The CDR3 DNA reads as TGTGCCAGCAGTGAAAGACAGGGGACGCGTGGCTACACCTTC. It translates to CASSERQGTRGYTF.

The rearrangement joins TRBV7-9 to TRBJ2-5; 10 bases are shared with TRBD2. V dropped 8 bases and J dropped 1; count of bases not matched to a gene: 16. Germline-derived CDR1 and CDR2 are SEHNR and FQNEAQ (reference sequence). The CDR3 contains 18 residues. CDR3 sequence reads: CASDRGASGSLLQETQYF. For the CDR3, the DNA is TGTGCCAGCGACCGAGGGGCTAGCGGGAGTCTCCTCCAAGAGACCCAGTACTTC.

CDR3 amino acids: CASNFRGEQYF. CDR3 DNA sequence: TGCGCCAGCAACTTCAGGGGCGAGCAGTACTTC. V and J are TRBV10-2 and TRBJ2-5; maybe TRBD1 (6 bases). The J call may be wrong; the DNA end is better matched by TRBJ2-7. This CDR3 has 11 residues. Germline loops: CDR1 WSHSY, CDR2 SAAADI.

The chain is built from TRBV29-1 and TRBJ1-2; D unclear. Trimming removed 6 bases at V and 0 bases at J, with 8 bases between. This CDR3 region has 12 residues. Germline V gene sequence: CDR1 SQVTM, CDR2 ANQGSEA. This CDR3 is CSVAITNYGYTF. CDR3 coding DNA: TGCAGCGTCGCAATTACTAACTATGGCTACACCTTC.

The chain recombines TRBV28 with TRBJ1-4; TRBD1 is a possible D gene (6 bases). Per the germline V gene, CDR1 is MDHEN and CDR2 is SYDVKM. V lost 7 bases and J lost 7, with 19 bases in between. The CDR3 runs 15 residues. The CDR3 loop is CASTTLQGLGEKLFF. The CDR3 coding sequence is TGTGCCAGCACTACCCTTCAGGGGTTGGGTGAAAAACTGTTTTTT.

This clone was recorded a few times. The CDR3 here is CASSLMVGPNTEAFF. For the CDR3, the DNA is TGTGCCAGCAGCTTAATGGTGGGTCCGAACACTGAAGCTTTCTTT. The chain recombines TRBV7-3 with TRBJ1-1; no clear D gene. V was cut by 1 base and J by 1 base, with 10 bases left in between. This CDR3 has 15 amino acids. CDR1 is SGHTA, CDR2 FQGTGA, per germline.

The CDR3 loop reads CASSYSRGNSPLHF. DNA of the CDR3: TGTGCCAGCAGTTACTCTAGGGGGAATTCACCCCTCCACTTT. The chain couples TRBV6-5 to TRBJ1-6; TRBD1 is a possible D gene (6 bases). The CDR3 loop spans 14 amino acids. V lost 0 bases, J lost 7 bases, and 7 bases lay in between. CDR1 and CDR2 (germline): MNHEY, SVGAGI.

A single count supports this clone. The CDR3 bases are TGTGCCAGCAGTTACTCAACGGGGAGGGCCGAAGCTTTCTTT. It is translated as CASSYSTGRAEAFF. The chain joins TRBV6-5 to TRBJ1-1; D not certain. CDR1 MNHEY and CDR2 SVGAGI come from the germline V gene. Trimming shortened V by 0 bases and J by 8 bases, and 13 bases separated the two germline ends. This CDR3 comprises 14 residues.

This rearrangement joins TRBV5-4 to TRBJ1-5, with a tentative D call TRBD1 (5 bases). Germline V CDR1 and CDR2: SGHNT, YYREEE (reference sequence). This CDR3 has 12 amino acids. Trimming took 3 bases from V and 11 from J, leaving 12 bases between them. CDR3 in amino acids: CASSSPGEAQHF. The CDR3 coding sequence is TGTGCCAGCAGCTCCCCGGGGGAGGCCCAGCATTTT.

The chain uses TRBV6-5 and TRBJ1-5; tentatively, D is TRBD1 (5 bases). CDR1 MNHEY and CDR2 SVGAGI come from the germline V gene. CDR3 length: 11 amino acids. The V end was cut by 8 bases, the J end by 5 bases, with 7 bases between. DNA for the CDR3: TGTGCCAGCGGCAGGGATCAGCCCCAGCATTTT. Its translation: CASGRDQPQHF.

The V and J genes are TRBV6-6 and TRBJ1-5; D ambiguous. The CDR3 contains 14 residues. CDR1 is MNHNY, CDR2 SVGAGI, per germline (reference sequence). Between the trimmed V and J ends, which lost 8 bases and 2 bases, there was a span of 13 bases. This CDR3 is CASRDGWGNQPQHF. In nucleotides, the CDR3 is TGTGCCAGCCGGGATGGGTGGGGCAATCAGCCCCAGCATTTT.

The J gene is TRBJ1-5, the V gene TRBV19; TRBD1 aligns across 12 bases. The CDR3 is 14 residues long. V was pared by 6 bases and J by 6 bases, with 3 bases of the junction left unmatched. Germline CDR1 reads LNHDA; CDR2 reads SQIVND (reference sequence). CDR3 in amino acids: CASRGQGAGQPQHF. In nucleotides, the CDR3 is TGTGCCAGTAGGGGACAGGGGGCAGGTCAGCCCCAGCATTTT.

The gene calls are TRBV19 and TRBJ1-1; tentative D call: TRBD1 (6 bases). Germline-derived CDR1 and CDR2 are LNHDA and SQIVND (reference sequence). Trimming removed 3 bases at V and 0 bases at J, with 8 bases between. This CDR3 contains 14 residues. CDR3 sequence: CASSIRGVNTEAFF. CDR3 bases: TGTGCCAGTAGTATCAGGGGCGTGAACACTGAAGCTTTCTTT.

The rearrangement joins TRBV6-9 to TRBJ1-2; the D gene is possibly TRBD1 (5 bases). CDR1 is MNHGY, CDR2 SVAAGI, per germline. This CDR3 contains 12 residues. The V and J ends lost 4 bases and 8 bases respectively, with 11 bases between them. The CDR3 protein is CASSFGQYGYTF. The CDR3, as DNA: TGTGCCAGCAGTTTTGGACAATACGGCTACACCTTC.

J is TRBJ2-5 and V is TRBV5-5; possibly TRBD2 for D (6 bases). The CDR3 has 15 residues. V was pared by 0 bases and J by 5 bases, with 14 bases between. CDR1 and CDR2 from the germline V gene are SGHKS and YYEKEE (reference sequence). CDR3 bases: TGTGCCAGCAGCTTGGCCGGCGGGATGGGCGAGACCCAGTACTTC. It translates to CASSLAGGMGETQYF.

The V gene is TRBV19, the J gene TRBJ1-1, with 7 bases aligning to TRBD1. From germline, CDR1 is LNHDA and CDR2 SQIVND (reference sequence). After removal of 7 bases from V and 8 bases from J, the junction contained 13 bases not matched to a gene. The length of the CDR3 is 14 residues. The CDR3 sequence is CASTRGPGPAEAFF. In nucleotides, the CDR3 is TGTGCCAGTACAAGGGGGCCGGGGCCCGCAGAAGCTTTCTTT. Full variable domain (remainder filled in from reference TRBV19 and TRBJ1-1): DGGITQSPKYLFRKEGQNVTLSCEQNLNHDAMYWYRQDPGQGLRLIYYSQIVNDFQKGDIAEGYSVSREKKESFPLTVTSAQKNPTAFYLCASTRGPGPAEAFFGQGTRLTVV.

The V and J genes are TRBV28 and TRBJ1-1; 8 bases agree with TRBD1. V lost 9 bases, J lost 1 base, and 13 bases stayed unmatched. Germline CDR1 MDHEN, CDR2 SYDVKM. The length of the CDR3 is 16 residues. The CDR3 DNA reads TGTGCCAGTCGCGGCTCTCCGGGACAGGAGAACACTGAAGCTTTCTTT. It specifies CASRGSPGQENTEAFF. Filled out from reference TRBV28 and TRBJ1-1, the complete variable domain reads DVKVTQSSRYLVKRTGEKVFLECVQDMDHENMFWYRQDPGLGLRLIYFSYDVKMKEKGDIPEGYSVSREKKERFSLILESASTNQTSMYLCASRGSPGQENTEAFFGQGTRLTVV.

The CDR3 reads CASSVDIQVTDTQYF. The CDR3 bases are TGTGCCAGCAGCGTAGATATCCAGGTAACAGATACGCAGTATTTT. The chain combines TRBV9 with TRBJ2-3; D is ambiguous. From germline, CDR1 is SGDLS and CDR2 YYNGEE. The CDR3 has 15 residues. Deletions cut 0 bases from V and 3 bases from J, with 11 bases between.

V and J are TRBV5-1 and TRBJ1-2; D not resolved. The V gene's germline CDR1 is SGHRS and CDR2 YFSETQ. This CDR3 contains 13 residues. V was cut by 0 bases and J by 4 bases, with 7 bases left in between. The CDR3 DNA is TGCGCCAGCAGCTTGGCGATGAGCTATGGCTACACCTTC. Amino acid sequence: CASSLAMSYGYTF.

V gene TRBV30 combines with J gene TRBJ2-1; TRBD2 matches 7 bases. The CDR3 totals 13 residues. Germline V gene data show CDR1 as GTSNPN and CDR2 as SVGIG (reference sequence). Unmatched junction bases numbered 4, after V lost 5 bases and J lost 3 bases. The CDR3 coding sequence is TGTGCCTGGGGGAGGGATATCTACAATGAGCAGTTCTTC. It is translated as CAWGRDIYNEQFF.

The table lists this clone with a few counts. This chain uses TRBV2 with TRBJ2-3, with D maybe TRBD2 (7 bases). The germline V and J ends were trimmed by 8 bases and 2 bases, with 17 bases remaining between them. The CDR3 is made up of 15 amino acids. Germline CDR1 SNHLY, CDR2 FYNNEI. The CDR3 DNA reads TGTGCCAGCCTGGGGGGGCAGGGGTTCACAGATACGCAGTATTTT. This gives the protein CASLGGQGFTDTQYF. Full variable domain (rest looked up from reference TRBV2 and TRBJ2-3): EPEVTQTPSHQVTQMGQEVILRCVPISNHLYFYWYRQILGQKVEFLVSFYNNEISEKSEIFDDQFSVERPDGSNFTLKIRSTKLEDSAMYFCASLGGQGFTDTQYFGPGTRLTVL.

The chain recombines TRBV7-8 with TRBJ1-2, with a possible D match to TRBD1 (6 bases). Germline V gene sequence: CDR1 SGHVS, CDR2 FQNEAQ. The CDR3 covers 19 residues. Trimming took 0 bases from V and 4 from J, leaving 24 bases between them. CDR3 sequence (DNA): TGTGCCAGCAGCTTAGCGCGGGGGGCAGGATCAGGTGTTCCCTATGGCTACACCTTC. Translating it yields CASSLARGAGSGVPYGYTF.

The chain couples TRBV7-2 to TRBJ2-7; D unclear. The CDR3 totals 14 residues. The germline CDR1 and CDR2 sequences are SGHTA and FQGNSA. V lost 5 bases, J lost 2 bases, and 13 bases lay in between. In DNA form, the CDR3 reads TGTGCCAGCAGCCGAAGTCCGCAGACCTACGAGCAGTACTTC. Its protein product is CASSRSPQTYEQYF.